The T cell receptor (beta chain) under discussion was sequenced for a study of T cell responses to AZD1222 COVID-19 vaccine. Study-wide results and caveats: CD4 TCRs covered the whole spike, strongest at regions 160-218 and 743-854. The reported proportion of spike-specific TCRs targeting unmutated variant regions was nearly half.

The CDR3 spans 13 residues. Germline V gene data show CDR1 as MRHNA and CDR2 as SNTAGT. Assay used: immunoSEQ multiplex PCR; TCRdb lists only in-frame clones, some missing. Of 120,000 to 150,000 clones in the sample, 90% to 95% were seen once. This clone was counted a single time. Its antigen is unknown. The sequence was obtained from an adult who received the AZD1222 COVID-19 vaccine. This chain uses TRBV6-4 with TRBJ1-5, with a possible D match to TRBD1 (5 bases). Sequenced here: peripheral blood, sampled 28 days after the second AZD1222 dose. DNA of the CDR3: TGTGCTAGCCCCTTGACAGACAATCAGCCCCAGCATTTT. Its translation: CASPLTDNQPQHF.